The 25 T cell receptor beta chains below all came from one sample that was sequenced in a study of T cells in Graves' hyperthyroidism and ophthalmopathy. Amplification of TCR beta CDR3 regions was performed using RNA transcripts as template. TCR CDR3 underwent first-round RT-PCR with the HTBI primer set. MiXCR was run by TCRdb on the multiplex PCR reads, yielding one entry per CDR3 protein. The sample records more than 550,000 distinct CDR3 sequences, over 15% being singletons. The sequencing input was blood. The receptor set was obtained from a woman aged 45-65 years with Graves' hyperthyroidism that later progressed to Graves' ophthalmopathy.

The genes are TRBV20-1 and TRBJ1-5, with D unclear. This CDR3 comprises 13 residues. The V gene lost 7 bases and the J gene lost 4 bases, with 14 bases spanning the gap. Germline CDR1 DFQATT, CDR2 SNEGSKA (reference sequence). In DNA form, the CDR3 reads TGCAGTGTCAAGGGAACGGGGAATCAGCCCCAGCATTTT. It translates to CSVKGTGNQPQHF.

Many counts were recorded for this clonotype. This chain connects TRBV24-1 to TRBJ1-5, with D possibly matching TRBD1 (5 bases). Between the trimmed V and J ends, which lost 6 bases and 2 bases, there was a span of 16 bases. The CDR3 is 16 amino acids. Germline values: CDR1 KGHDR, CDR2 SFDVKD. This CDR3 is CATSIPFWDGNQPQHF. The CDR3 nucleotides read TGTGCCACCAGTATCCCCTTCTGGGACGGCAATCAGCCCCAGCATTTT.

This clonotype was seen only a few times. The rearrangement links TRBV27 to TRBJ1-5; no firm D call. Trimming left V 6 bases short and J 0 bases short, with 9 bases between. CDR1 is MNHEY and CDR2 is SMNVEV in the germline V gene (reference sequence). This CDR3 region has 14 residues. In DNA, the CDR3 is TGTGCCAGCAGCGAATATATTAGCAATCAGCCCCAGCATTTT. It translates to CASSEYISNQPQHF.

This clonotype was picked up many times. The gene calls are TRBV20-1 and TRBJ2-3, with 7 bases identical to TRBD1. With 4 bases clipped from V and 0 bases from J, the junction kept 7 bases outside the gene matches. Germline loops: CDR1 DFQATT, CDR2 SNEGSKA (reference sequence). This CDR3 is 15 amino acids long. The CDR3 reads CSATTGDTSTDTQYF. CDR3 coding DNA: TGCAGTGCTACAACAGGGGACACGAGCACAGATACGCAGTATTTT.

The chain couples TRBV20-1 to TRBJ1-5; D gene ambiguous. Germline V gene data show CDR1 as DFQATT and CDR2 as SNEGSKA (reference sequence). This CDR3 region has 14 residues. V was shortened by 6 bases and J by 4 bases, with 16 bases between the two germline ends. CDR3 DNA: TGCAGTGCGACAAACCGGGCCACTAATCAGCCCCAGCATTTT. This sequence encodes CSATNRATNQPQHF.

This clonotype was seen a handful of times. The rearrangement uses TRBV7-9 and TRBJ2-3; weak D call: TRBD1 (5 bases). CDR3 length: 17 amino acids. Trimming took 1 base from V and 0 from J, leaving 14 bases between them. Germline CDR1 reads SEHNR; CDR2 reads FQNEAQ (reference sequence). CDR3 in DNA: TGTGCCAGCAGCTTAGTAGGCAGGGCCCTAAGCACAGATACGCAGTATTTT. Translating gives CASSLVGRALSTDTQYF.

The chain links TRBV5-1 to TRBJ2-1; 7 bases map to TRBD1. V was clipped by 6 bases and J by 2 bases; unmatched bases: 5. Germline lookup yields CDR1 SGHRS and CDR2 YFSETQ. The CDR3 runs 14 residues. The DNA of the CDR3 is TGCGCCAGCACGGGACAGCGTGCCTACAATGAGCAGTTCTTC. Translation: CASTGQRAYNEQFF.

This clonotype was picked up many times. The genes are TRBV2 and TRBJ2-3, with D tentatively TRBD1 (6 bases). The ends were cut back, 5 bases at V and 6 bases at J, with 9 bases in the middle. CDR1 is SNHLY, CDR2 FYNNEI, per germline. The CDR3 runs to 12 residues. The CDR3 region is CASSRGMDTQYF. The CDR3 region has the DNA TGTGCCAGCAGTAGGGGGATGGATACGCAGTATTTT. Together with reference TRBV2 and TRBJ2-3, the CDR3 gives the full variable domain: EPEVTQTPSHQVTQMGQEVILRCVPISNHLYFYWYRQILGQKVEFLVSFYNNEISEKSEIFDDQFSVERPDGSNFTLKIRSTKLEDSAMYFCASSRGMDTQYFGPGTRLTVL.

This clonotype was seen at least ten times. V gene TRBV18 combines with J gene TRBJ1-4, with 8 bases identical to TRBD1. Germline lookup yields CDR1 KGHSH and CDR2 LQKENI. The V and J ends lost 3 bases and 0 bases, in that order; junction bases with no gene match: 3. The CDR3 length is 16 residues. CDR3 protein: CASSPGQDPTNEKLFF. The CDR3 DNA reads as TGTGCCAGCTCACCGGGACAGGACCCAACTAATGAAAAACTGTTTTTT.

This clonotype was picked up a small number of times. The chain is built from TRBV3-1 and TRBJ2-1, with TRBD2 identical over 7 bases. The CDR3 is 16 residues long. With 4 bases clipped from V and 8 bases from J, the junction kept 14 bases outside the gene matches. Germline V gene data show CDR1 as LGHDT and CDR2 as YNNKEL (reference sequence). DNA of the CDR3: TGTGCCAGCAGCCCTGCTTGGGACTACCCTGCCGATGAGCAGTTCTTC. Its translation: CASSPAWDYPADEQFF.

This CDR3 is CASSQDSGGQFTQYF. The CDR3 DNA reads TGTGCCAGCAGCCAAGATAGCGGGGGGCAATTTACGCAGTATTTT. This chain joins TRBV3-1 and TRBJ2-3; 10 nucleotides match TRBD2. Germline values: CDR1 LGHDT, CDR2 YNNKEL (reference sequence). Trimming cost V 0 bases and J 8 bases; bases outside gene matches: 5. This CDR3 comprises 15 residues.

This clonotype was seen more than once but under ten times. V and J are TRBV6-5 and TRBJ1-5; D remains unclear. Trimming removed 1 base from V and 7 bases from J, with 11 bases in between. This CDR3 spans 14 amino acids. Germline-derived CDR1 and CDR2 are MNHEY and SVGAGI. The CDR3 coding sequence is TGTGCCAGCAGTTACTACGGTAAAGGGCAGCCCCAGCATTTT. Translation gives CASSYYGKGQPQHF.

The chain joins TRBV19 to TRBJ2-5; 9 bases line up with TRBD2. CDR1 and CDR2 (germline): LNHDA, SQIVND (reference sequence). The CDR3 runs to 17 residues. J was trimmed by 5 bases and V by 4 bases; bases with no gene match: 14. The CDR3 nucleotides are TGTGCCAGTAGTACAGCTCCTCTCCGCGGGGGGGCTGAGACCCAGTACTTC. Residues: CASSTAPLRGGAETQYF.

The chain employs TRBV9 and TRBJ2-1; D is uncertain. Trimming removed 3 bases at V and 0 bases at J, with 7 bases between. Germline V lookup: CDR1 SGDLS, CDR2 YYNGEE. CDR3 length equals 14 residues. CDR3 DNA: TGTGCCAGCAGCGATGGGGACTCCTACAATGAGCAGTTCTTC. It translates to CASSDGDSYNEQFF.

The table lists this clonotype with a few counts. The V gene is TRBV28, the J gene TRBJ2-2; D gene unclear. The length of the CDR3 is 10 residues. Germline CDR1 and CDR2: MDHEN and SYDVKM. In DNA, the CDR3 is TGTGAACGGAACACCGGGGAGCTGTTTTTT. It yields the protein CERNTGELFF.

This clonotype was seen a few times. The CDR3 DNA reads TGCGCCAGCAGCGAACTGAATACCGGGACAACCTACGACGAGCAGTACTTC. This translates into CASSELNTGTTYDEQYF. The rearrangement uses TRBV4-1 and TRBJ2-7, with D possibly matching TRBD1 (6 bases). The CDR3 runs to 17 residues. The V end was cut by 5 bases, the J end by 5 bases, with 25 bases between. The germline V gene encodes CDR1 MGHRA and CDR2 YSYEKL.

Only a few counts were recorded for this clonotype. The chain combines TRBV24-1 with TRBJ2-7; perhaps TRBD1 as D (6 bases). V was clipped by 9 bases and J by 6 bases, with 17 bases between them. Germline V gives CDR1 KGHDR, CDR2 SFDVKD. There are 13 residues in the CDR3. CDR3 sequence (DNA): TGTGCCACCGGGACCCCAGGGGCTTTCGAGCAGTACTTC. It is translated as CATGTPGAFEQYF.

This clonotype occurred many times. The V call is TRBV20-1, the J call TRBJ1-1; 9 bases are a match to TRBD1. Unmatched junction bases numbered 7, after V lost 1 base and J lost 10 bases. From germline, CDR1 is DFQATT and CDR2 SNEGSKA (reference sequence). CDR3 size: 13 residues. CDR3 in DNA: TGCAGTGCTAGAGGGGGACAGGGAATGGCAGCTTTCTTT. This sequence encodes CSARGGQGMAAFF.

The chain combines TRBV7-2 with TRBJ1-3; 9 bases fit TRBD1. The CDR3 is 14 residues long. Trimming at V came to 5 bases and at J to 4 bases, leaving 3 bases not matched to a gene. Germline values: CDR1 SGHTA, CDR2 FQGNSA. CDR3: CASSIGTGGNTIYF. CDR3 nucleotide sequence: TGTGCCAGCAGCATTGGGACAGGGGGAAACACCATATATTTT.

The chain carries TRBV9 and TRBJ2-2, with unresolved D. This CDR3 has 13 amino acids. The ends were cut back, 4 bases at V and 6 bases at J, with 10 bases in the middle. Germline-derived CDR1 and CDR2 are SGDLS and YYNGEE. Here the CDR3 reads CASSPVRSGELFF. In DNA, the CDR3 is TGTGCCAGCAGCCCCGTGAGGTCCGGGGAGCTGTTTTTT.

This clonotype came up a few times. V gene TRBV5-5 combines with J gene TRBJ1-3; TRBD1 matches 7 bases. Per the germline V gene, CDR1 is SGHKS and CDR2 is YYEKEE (reference sequence). J was trimmed by 6 bases and V by 4 bases; bases with no gene match: 10. The length of the CDR3 is 15 residues. The CDR3 region is CASSMGQGGVNTIYF. For the CDR3, the DNA is TGTGCCAGCAGCATGGGCCAGGGGGGAGTAAACACCATATATTTT.

This clonotype was seen at least ten times. V is TRBV12-3 or TRBV12-4 and J is TRBJ1-6, with 8 bases fitting TRBD1. CDR3 length: 14 amino acids. Trimming removed 3 bases from V and 13 bases from J; junction bases left unmatched: 8. CDR3 bases: TGTGCCAGCAGTTTGGGACAGGAAAAATTCCCCCTCCACTTT. This codes for CASSLGQEKFPLHF.

At least ten counts were recorded for this clonotype. The chain has TRBV2 and TRBJ1-1; weak D call: TRBD1 (6 bases). The germline CDR1 and CDR2 sequences are SNHLY and FYNNEI. The CDR3 length is 13 residues. V was cut by 4 bases and J by 5 bases, with 11 bases left in between. This CDR3 is CASSGERGTEAFF. Here the CDR3 DNA reads TGTGCCAGCAGTGGGGAAAGGGGGACTGAAGCTTTCTTT.

The CDR3 DNA reads TGCGCCAGCAGCCAAGAAGGGGAGTACAATCAGCCCCAGCATTTT. Translation gives CASSQEGEYNQPQHF. The chain uses TRBV4-1 and TRBJ1-5, with D tentatively TRBD1 (5 bases). This CDR3 spans 15 amino acids. V was shortened by 0 bases and J by 3 bases, with 9 bases between the two germline ends. Per the germline V gene, CDR1 is MGHRA and CDR2 is YSYEKL.

The chain links TRBV19 to TRBJ1-5; D uncertain. CDR1 is LNHDA, CDR2 SQIVND, per germline (reference sequence). The ends were cut back, 3 bases at V and 0 bases at J, with 9 bases in the middle. The CDR3 contains 15 residues. The CDR3 DNA reads TGTGCCAGTAGTATTCGTGGCAATAGCAATCAGCCCCAGCATTTT. Encoded protein: CASSIRGNSNQPQHF.